Each of the 26 T cell receptor beta chains below was sequenced from the same sample in a study of lymphopenia after photon versus proton radiotherapy. Data came from immunoSEQ multiplex PCR; TCRdb stores just in-frame clones and leaves some out. Of some 30,000 clones listed, approximately 88% are singletons. This specimen was peripheral blood, taken from a patient treated with proton-based radiotherapy. These receptors originate from a woman in her sixties with cholangiocarcinoma. Some clones in this sample may be carry-over from other donors' samples.

The chain links TRBV29-1 to TRBJ1-5, with D unclear. Trimming shortened V by 6 bases and J by 8 bases, and 14 bases separated the two germline ends. This CDR3 contains 12 residues. Germline CDR1 SQVTM, CDR2 ANQGSEA. CDR3 nucleotide sequence: TGCAGCGTCCGAGAAGGTCGGGAGCCCCAGCATTTT. This sequence encodes CSVREGREPQHF.

This chain links TRBV27 with TRBJ1-5; TRBD1 agrees at 11 bases. The germline gives CDR1 MNHEY, CDR2 SMNVEV (reference sequence). After removal of 2 bases from V and 6 bases from J, the junction contained 6 bases not matched to a gene. This CDR3 has 16 residues. This CDR3 is CASSLRGQGGGQPQHF. The CDR3 bases are TGTGCCAGCAGTTTAAGGGGACAGGGGGGTGGTCAGCCCCAGCATTTT.

The V gene is TRBV19, the J gene TRBJ2-3; D gene uncertain. The CDR3 totals 13 residues. The germline CDR1 and CDR2 sequences are LNHDA and SQIVND (reference sequence). V was clipped by 6 bases and J by 0 bases, with 7 bases between them. For the CDR3, the DNA is TGTGCCAGTAGACGACCTAGCACAGATACGCAGTATTTT. Protein product: CASRRPSTDTQYF. Full variable domain (remainder filled in from reference TRBV19 and TRBJ2-3): DGGITQSPKYLFRKEGQNVTLSCEQNLNHDAMYWYRQDPGQGLRLIYYSQIVNDFQKGDIAEGYSVSREKKESFPLTVTSAQKNPTAFYLCASRRPSTDTQYFGPGTRLTVL.

The gene calls are TRBV25-1 and TRBJ2-2, with D unresolved. Between the trimmed V and J ends, which lost 4 bases and 7 bases, there was a span of 10 bases. Germline V gives CDR1 MGHDK, CDR2 SYGVNS. The CDR3 has 13 residues. CDR3 loop: CASSVLLGGELFF. CDR3 bases: TGTGCCAGCAGTGTACTTTTGGGCGGGGAGCTGTTTTTT.

The chain carries TRBV7-8 and TRBJ2-1, with D unresolved. Trimming stripped 1 base from V and 3 bases from J, with 7 bases between. The germline V gene has CDR1 SGHVS and CDR2 FQNEAQ. The CDR3 sequence is 14 residues long. The CDR3 nucleotides read TGTGCCAGCAGCTTAGTGTTTTTCTACAATGAGCAGTTCTTC. Translation gives CASSLVFFYNEQFF.

This chain connects TRBV12-5 to TRBJ1-1; no clear D. V dropped 1 base and J dropped 4 bases, with 4 bases sitting between them. The CDR3 runs 12 residues. Germline lookup yields CDR1 LGHNT and CDR2 FRNRAP. Here the CDR3 reads CASGLGSTEAFF. The CDR3 DNA sequence: TGTGCTAGTGGTTTGGGGAGCACTGAAGCTTTCTTT.

This rearrangement joins TRBV4-1 to TRBJ1-1, with D perhaps TRBD1 (5 bases). Germline V lookup: CDR1 MGHRA, CDR2 YSYEKL. V lost 4 bases, J lost 1 base, and 19 bases lay in between. This CDR3 has 17 amino acids. CDR3 sequence reads: CASSPWRGGGGNTEAFF. The CDR3 coding sequence is TGCGCCAGCAGCCCCTGGCGGGGCGGGGGTGGGAACACTGAAGCTTTCTTT.

The chain recombines TRBV7-2 with TRBJ1-5; D call uncertain. Germline lookup yields CDR1 SGHTA and CDR2 FQGNSA. The CDR3 runs to 14 residues. V lost 2 bases, J lost 2 bases, and 7 bases lay in between. The DNA for the CDR3 is TGTGCCAGCAGCTTATCCGGCGGCAATCAGCCCCAGCATTTT. Translation gives CASSLSGGNQPQHF.

V usage is TRBV10-3 and J usage is TRBJ2-1; no definite D call. CDR1 ENHRY and CDR2 SYGVKD come from the germline V gene. The ends were cut back, 0 bases at V and 1 base at J, with 1 base in the middle. The CDR3 totals 13 residues. The CDR3 sequence: CAISESSYNEQFF. Written as DNA, the CDR3 is TGTGCCATCAGTGAGTCTTCCTACAATGAGCAGTTCTTC.

V gene TRBV7-8 combines with J gene TRBJ2-5; the D gene could be TRBD1 or TRBD2 (5 bases each). The CDR3 totals 15 residues. Looked up from germline, CDR1 is SGHVS and CDR2 is FQNEAQ. The V gene lost 8 bases and the J gene lost 1 base, with 17 bases spanning the gap. CDR3 amino acids: CASPGNRPSQETQYF. The CDR3 DNA is TGTGCCAGCCCCGGGAACAGGCCCAGCCAAGAGACCCAGTACTTC.

This chain connects TRBV11-2 to TRBJ2-1, with 10 bases identical to TRBD2. The CDR3 runs 16 residues. In germline, CDR1 is SGHAT, CDR2 FQNNGV. V lost 4 bases, J lost 8 bases, and 11 bases stayed unmatched. The CDR3 region is CASSSRGTSVGYEQFF. The CDR3 bases are TGTGCCAGCAGCTCCAGAGGGACTAGCGTAGGGTATGAGCAGTTCTTC. Supplemented by reference TRBV11-2 and TRBJ2-1, the full variable domain reads EAGVAQSPRYKIIEKRQSVAFWCNPISGHATLYWYQQILGQGPKLLIQFQNNGVVDDSQLPKDRFSAERLKGVDSTLKIQPAKLEDSAVYLCASSSRGTSVGYEQFFGPGTRLTVL.

The V call is TRBV29-1, the J call TRBJ1-4, with D maybe TRBD1 (5 bases). Germline values: CDR1 SQVTM, CDR2 ANQGSEA. CDR3 length: 15 residues. Deletions cut 4 bases from V and 7 bases from J, with 19 bases between. The CDR3 DNA follows: TGCAGCGTTGCCCTACGCCCCGGGGGGACTGAAAAACTGTTTTTT. Its protein is CSVALRPGGTEKLFF.

V is TRBV27 and J is TRBJ2-1; no firm D call. The V gene's germline CDR1 is MNHEY and CDR2 SMNVEV (reference sequence). The CDR3 has 15 amino acids. V was clipped by 3 bases and J by 2 bases, with 11 bases between them. Written as DNA, the CDR3 is TGTGCCAGCAGTTTCCACCTCGGCGCCTACAATGAGCAGTTCTTC. Amino acids: CASSFHLGAYNEQFF.

This chain joins TRBV6-5 and TRBJ1-3; D call uncertain. V gave up 6 bases and J gave up 0 bases, with 9 bases separating them. This CDR3 has 14 amino acids. The germline V gene has CDR1 MNHEY and CDR2 SVGAGI. The CDR3 DNA sequence: TGTGCCAGCAGGCGAAGTATCTCTGGAAACACCATATATTTT. Translation gives CASRRSISGNTIYF.

The chain recombines TRBV11-3 with TRBJ2-2; 7 nucleotides line up with TRBD1. The CDR3 covers 13 residues. Germline CDR1 reads SGHNT; CDR2 reads YENEEA. V lost 5 bases, J lost 7 bases, and 4 bases stayed unmatched. CDR3: CASSPYRGGELFF. CDR3 bases: TGTGCCAGCAGCCCCTACAGGGGCGGGGAGCTGTTTTTT. The full variable domain, its missing parts supplied by reference TRBV11-3 and TRBJ2-2, is EAGVVQSPRYKIIEKKQPVAFWCNPISGHNTLYWYLQNLGQGPELLIRYENEEAVDDSQLPKDRFSAERLKGVDSTLKIQPAELGDSAVYLCASSPYRGGELFFGEGSRLTVL.

The rearrangement joins TRBV6-6 to TRBJ2-5; 7 bases line up with TRBD2. The junction had 9 bases not matched to a gene; V was cut back by 6 bases and J by 2 bases. Per germline, CDR1 MNHNY and CDR2 SVGAGI (reference sequence). The CDR3 totals 15 residues. CDR3 residues: CASRTGTKRQETQYF. For the CDR3, the DNA is TGTGCCAGCAGGACCGGGACTAAACGACAAGAGACCCAGTACTTC.

This clone is a singleton in its sample. The rearrangement links TRBV7-9 to TRBJ2-7, with 7 bases that match TRBD2. After removal of 4 bases from V and 6 bases from J, the junction contained 9 bases not matched to a gene. This CDR3 spans 14 amino acids. Germline CDR1 is SEHNR and CDR2 is FQNEAQ (reference sequence). The CDR3 coding sequence is TGTGCCAGCAGCTGGGAAGTTGGCGGGGGCGAGCAGTACTTC. Protein: CASSWEVGGGEQYF.

This clone is medium-sized within its sample. This chain connects TRBV19 to TRBJ2-7; 7 bases map to TRBD1. Germline CDR1 is LNHDA and CDR2 is SQIVND (reference sequence). The V gene end was trimmed by 8 bases and the J gene end by 0 bases; junction bases not matched to a gene: 10. This CDR3 contains 15 residues. The DNA for the CDR3 is TGTGCCAGTTCGGAAGGACAGGCTGGCTCCTACGAGCAGTACTTC. This codes for CASSEGQAGSYEQYF.

This clone appeared once. The rearrangement joins TRBV5-1 to TRBJ2-4, with D possibly TRBD1 on 5 matching bases. In germline, CDR1 is SGHRS, CDR2 YFSETQ. CDR3 size: 15 residues. V was trimmed by 1 base and J by 5 bases, leaving 13 bases between them. For the CDR3, the DNA is TGCGCCAGCAGCTTGAACAGACAGATTCAAAACATTCAGTACTTC. Translating gives CASSLNRQIQNIQYF.

The rearrangement joins TRBV7-3 to TRBJ2-2; no clear D gene. The V end was cut by 4 bases, the J end by 0 bases, with 6 bases between. Germline CDR1 is SGHTA and CDR2 is FQGTGA. The CDR3 has 14 amino acids. CDR3 sequence reads: CASSSATNTGELFF. CDR3 coding DNA: TGTGCCAGCAGCTCGGCCACGAACACCGGGGAGCTGTTTTTT.

This chain links TRBV7-8 with TRBJ2-2; the D gene is possibly TRBD2 (6 bases). The V and J ends lost 0 bases and 5 bases respectively, with 10 bases between them. Germline V lookup: CDR1 SGHVS, CDR2 FQNEAQ. The CDR3 spans 15 residues. CDR3 DNA sequence: TGTGCCAGCAGCTTAGCTGGGGGGTTGACCGGGGAGCTGTTTTTT. It is translated as CASSLAGGLTGELFF.

J is TRBJ1-1 and V is TRBV27; no clear D. V was shortened by 7 bases and J by 3 bases, with 15 bases between the two germline ends. This CDR3 has 14 residues. Germline CDR1 and CDR2: MNHEY and SMNVEV (reference sequence). The CDR3 DNA follows: TGTGCCAGCACCCTCTCCCAGCGGGACACTGAAGCTTTCTTT. This gives the protein CASTLSQRDTEAFF.

The chain recombines TRBV7-8 with TRBJ1-3, with 8 bases lining up with TRBD1. The trim removed 5 bases at V and 0 bases at J, leaving 3 bases unmatched. The V gene's germline CDR1 is SGHVS and CDR2 FQNEAQ. The length of the CDR3 is 15 residues. CDR3 residues: CASSITGGSGNTIYF. DNA for the CDR3: TGTGCCAGCAGCATTACAGGGGGCTCTGGAAACACCATATATTTT.

V and J are TRBV5-1 and TRBJ1-2; the D gene is possibly TRBD1 (5 bases). The V end was cut by 3 bases, the J end by 3 bases, with 9 bases between. CDR1 and CDR2 (germline): SGHRS, YFSETQ. This CDR3 spans 13 amino acids. Here the CDR3 reads CASSSQGHYGYTF. The CDR3 nucleotides are TGCGCCAGCAGCTCGCAGGGCCACTATGGCTACACCTTC.

The chain joins TRBV19 to TRBJ1-4; 9 nucleotides align to TRBD1. Germline V gives CDR1 LNHDA, CDR2 SQIVND (reference sequence). Trimming took 5 bases from V and 12 from J; bases not matched to a gene: 4. CDR3 length equals 12 residues. CDR3 amino acids: CASSPRQGELFF. CDR3 coding DNA: TGTGCCAGTAGTCCCAGACAGGGGGAACTGTTTTTT.

This sequence joins TRBV6-1 and TRBJ1-2, with 8 positions matching TRBD1. The junction had 1 base not matched to a gene; V was cut back by 6 bases and J by 4 bases. From germline, CDR1 is MNHNS and CDR2 SASEGT. This CDR3 contains 12 residues. CDR3 sequence: CASRTGGYGYTF. DNA for the CDR3: TGTGCCAGCAGAACAGGGGGCTATGGCTACACCTTC.